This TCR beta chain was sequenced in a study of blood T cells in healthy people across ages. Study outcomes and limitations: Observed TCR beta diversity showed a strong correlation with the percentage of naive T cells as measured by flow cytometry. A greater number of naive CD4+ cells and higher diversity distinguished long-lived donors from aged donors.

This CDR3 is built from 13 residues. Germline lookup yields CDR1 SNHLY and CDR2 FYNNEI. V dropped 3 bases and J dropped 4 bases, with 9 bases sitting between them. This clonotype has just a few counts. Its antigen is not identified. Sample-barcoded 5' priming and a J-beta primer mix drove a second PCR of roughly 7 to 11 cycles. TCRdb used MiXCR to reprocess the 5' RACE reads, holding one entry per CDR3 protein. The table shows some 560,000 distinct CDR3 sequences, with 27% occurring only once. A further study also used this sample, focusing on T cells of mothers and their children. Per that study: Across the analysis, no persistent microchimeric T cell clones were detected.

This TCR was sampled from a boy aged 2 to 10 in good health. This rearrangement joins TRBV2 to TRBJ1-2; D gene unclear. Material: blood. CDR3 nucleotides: TGTGCCAGCAGTGACTGGCTGGGCTATGGCTACACCTTC. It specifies CASSDWLGYGYTF.